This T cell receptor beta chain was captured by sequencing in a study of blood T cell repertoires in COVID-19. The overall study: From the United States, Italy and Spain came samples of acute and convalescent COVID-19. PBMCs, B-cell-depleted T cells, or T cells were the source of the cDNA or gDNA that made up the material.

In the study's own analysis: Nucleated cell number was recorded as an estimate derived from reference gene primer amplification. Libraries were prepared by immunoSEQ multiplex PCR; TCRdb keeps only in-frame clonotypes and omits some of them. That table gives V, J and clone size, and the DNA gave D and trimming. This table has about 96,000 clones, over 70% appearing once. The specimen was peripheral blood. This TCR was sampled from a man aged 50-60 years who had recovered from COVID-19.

CDR3 in amino acids: CASSVATGSSGEKLFF. Written as DNA, the CDR3 is TGTGCCAGCAGCGTAGCTACAGGTTCCTCGGGTGAAAAACTGTTTTTT. The chain is built from TRBV9 and TRBJ1-4; a possible D gene is TRBD1 (5 bases). There are 16 residues in the CDR3. Trimming shortened V by 0 bases and J by 7 bases, and 16 bases separated the two germline ends. Germline V gene sequence: CDR1 SGDLS, CDR2 YYNGEE.